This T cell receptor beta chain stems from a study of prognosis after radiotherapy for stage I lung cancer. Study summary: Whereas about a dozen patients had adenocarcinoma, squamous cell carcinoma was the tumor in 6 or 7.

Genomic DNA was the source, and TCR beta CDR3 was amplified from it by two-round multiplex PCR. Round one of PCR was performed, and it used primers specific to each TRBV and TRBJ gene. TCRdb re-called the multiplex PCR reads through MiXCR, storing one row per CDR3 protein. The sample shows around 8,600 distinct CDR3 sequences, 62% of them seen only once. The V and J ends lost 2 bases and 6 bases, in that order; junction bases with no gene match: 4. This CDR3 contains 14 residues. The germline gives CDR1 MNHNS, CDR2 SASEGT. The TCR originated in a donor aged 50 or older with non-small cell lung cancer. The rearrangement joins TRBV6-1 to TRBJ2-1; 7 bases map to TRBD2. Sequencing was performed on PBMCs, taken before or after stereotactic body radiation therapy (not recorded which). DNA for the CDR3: TGTGCCAGCAGTGAAACTAGCGAGGGCAATGAGCAGTTCTTC. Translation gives CASSETSEGNEQFF.